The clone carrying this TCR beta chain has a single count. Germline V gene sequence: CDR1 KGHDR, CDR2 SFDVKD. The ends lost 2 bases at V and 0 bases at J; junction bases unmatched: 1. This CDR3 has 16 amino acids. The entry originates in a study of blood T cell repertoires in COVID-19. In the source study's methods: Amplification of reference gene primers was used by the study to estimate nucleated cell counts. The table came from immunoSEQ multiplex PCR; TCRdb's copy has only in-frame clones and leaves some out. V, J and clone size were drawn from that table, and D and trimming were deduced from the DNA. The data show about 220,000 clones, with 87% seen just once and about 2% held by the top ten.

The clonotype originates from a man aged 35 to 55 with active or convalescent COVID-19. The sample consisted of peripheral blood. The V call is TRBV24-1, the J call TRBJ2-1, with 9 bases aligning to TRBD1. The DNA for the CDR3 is TGTGCCACCAGTGATTCGACAGGGGGCTCCTACAATGAGCAGTTCTTC. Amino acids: CATSDSTGGSYNEQFF.